Listed below are T cell receptor beta chains from one sample, sequenced in a study of blood T cell repertoires in COVID-19. Some clones are missing from TCRdb's copy, which holds only in-frame ones; the method was immunoSEQ multiplex PCR. Here the sample spans 210,000 or so clones, over 75% being singletons. Input material: peripheral blood. Every receptor here comes from a man aged 45-60 years with COVID-19, enrolled during active disease. Both conserved end residues are part of each CDR3. Each record gives: clone size, D gene, J gene, V gene, CDR3 protein. D genes are given only for firm matches. Clone size, where shown, is once, few, many, or a class for clones that have expanded.

few . TRBJ2-7 TRBV5-1 CASSRIIQGGFHEQYF
once . TRBJ1-3 TRBV29-1 CSVVPISGNTIYF
. . TRBJ2-2 TRBV7-2 CASSLAAGAGTGELFF
few . TRBJ1-1 TRBV11-2 CASTPGSEAFF
. . TRBJ2-5 TRBV2 CASNKGLETQYF
. . TRBJ2-2 TRBV2 CASSPTAGELFF
many . TRBJ1-4 TRBV4-1 CASSQDRSGVNEKLFF
once . TRBJ2-5 TRBV4-1 CASSQDIEGQETQYF
. . TRBJ2-5 TRBV7-8 CASSLGAQETQYF
. . TRBJ2-7 TRBV6-1 CASSEYRARGEQYF
few . TRBJ2-7 TRBV6-5 CASSSSVSYEQYF
. TRBD1 TRBJ2-7 TRBV7-9 CASSYTGTGKAEQYF
. . TRBJ2-5 TRBV28 CASRLAEETQYF
. . TRBJ2-1 TRBV7-2 CASSPLRGALYNEQFF
once TRBD1 TRBJ1-1 TRBV19 CASSIGRDRGLATEAFF
. . TRBJ1-3 TRBV4-1 CASSQGSATGRSGNTIYF
. . TRBJ2-2 TRBV4-1 CASSPQGISDTGELFF
. . TRBJ1-3 TRBV6-5 CASSFQGGSGNTIYF
once . TRBJ2-5 TRBV20-1 CSASHPRPPQETQYF
few TRBD2 TRBJ2-1 TRBV5-1 CASSLEPGLAGAEQFF
. . TRBJ1-2 TRBV28 CASSRQALLGYTF
. . TRBJ1-4 TRBV6-5 CASSYSGSSVKLFF
. . TRBJ2-3 TRBV5-4 CASSWGGATDTQYF
. TRBD1 TRBJ2-7 TRBV18 CASSANSGQESVQYF
. TRBD2 TRBJ2-5 TRBV20-1 CSASGTKRGDQETQYF
. . TRBJ2-7 TRBV10-1 CASRRNRDPFYEQYF
. . TRBJ2-5 TRBV10-3 CATTDKNSETQYF
. TRBD2 TRBJ2-1 TRBV29-1 CSAGTSGGTSYNEQFF
. TRBD2 TRBJ2-7 TRBV5-1 CASSLDGLAGGTSYEQYF
. TRBD1 TRBJ2-7 TRBV4-1 CASSQTGQSSYEQYF
. . TRBJ1-2 TRBV30 CAWSVVARRRHGYTF
. . TRBJ1-5 TRBV2 CASSDRGQPQHF
. . TRBJ1-4 TRBV9 CASSVAGGRVYEKLFF